One T cell receptor beta chain is described in this entry. This entry belongs to a study of blood T cell repertoires in COVID-19. The CDR3 has 16 residues. Profiling relied on immunoSEQ multiplex PCR, and the TCRdb table lists in-frame clones only, not all of them. The sample consists of about 93,000 clones, around nine tenths of them appearing once. The source of this sequence is a man aged 45-65 years with acute or convalescent COVID-19. The chain has TRBV21-1 and TRBJ2-5; the table gives TRBD2 as D, unverified against the DNA. TRBV21-1 is a recognized pseudogene. Sequencing input: peripheral blood. The CDR3, as DNA: TGTGCCAGCAGCAAAGGGGTAGCGGGGGTCAGTGAGACCCAGTACTTC. It specifies CASSKGVAGVSETQYF.